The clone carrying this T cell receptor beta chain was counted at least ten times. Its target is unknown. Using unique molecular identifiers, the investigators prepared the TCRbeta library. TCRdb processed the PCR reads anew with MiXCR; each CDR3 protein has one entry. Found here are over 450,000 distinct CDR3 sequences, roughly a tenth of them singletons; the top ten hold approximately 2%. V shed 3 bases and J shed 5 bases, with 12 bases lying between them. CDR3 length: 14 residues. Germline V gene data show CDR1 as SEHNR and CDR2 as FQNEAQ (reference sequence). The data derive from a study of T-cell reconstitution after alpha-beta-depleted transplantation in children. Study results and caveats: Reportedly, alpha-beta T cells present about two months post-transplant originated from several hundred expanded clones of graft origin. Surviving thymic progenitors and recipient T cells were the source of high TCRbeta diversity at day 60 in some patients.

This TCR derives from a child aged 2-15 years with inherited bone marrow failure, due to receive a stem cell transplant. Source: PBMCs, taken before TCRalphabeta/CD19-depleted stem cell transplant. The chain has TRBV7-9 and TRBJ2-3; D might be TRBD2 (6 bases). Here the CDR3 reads CASSLYPGEDTQYF. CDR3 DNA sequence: TGTGCCAGCAGCTTGTATCCGGGGGAAGATACGCAGTATTTT.